The rows below give T cell receptor beta chains drawn from one sample of a study of regulatory T cells in long-lasting Graves disease. In TCRdb, the multiplex PCR reads were re-called with MiXCR into one record per CDR3 protein. This table holds 400,000 to 450,000 distinct CDR3 sequences, 15% to 20% found once. The same sample was also used in a study of T cells in Graves' hyperthyroidism and ophthalmopathy.

The sequencing used peripheral blood mononuclear cells (PBMCs), collected at new diagnosis, from a patient treated with antithyroid drugs. The receptor set was obtained from a woman in her 30s with Graves disease. Both conserved end residues are part of each CDR3. Each record gives: J gene, V gene, clone size, D gene, CDR3 DNA, CDR3 protein. D genes are given only for firm matches. Clone size is stated in some rows and not others, as once, few, many or a class when expanded.

J: TRBJ2-7; V: TRBV20-1; size: many; D: TRBD2; DNA: TGCAGTGCTAGAGATATGCGGGAGGGGTACGAGCAGTACTTC; CDR3: CSARDMREGYEQYF
J: TRBJ1-4; V: TRBV5-1; size: few; D: .; DNA: TGCGCCAGCAGCTCGAGAGAGCGCATACAGGGTATGGATGAAAAACTGTTTTTT; CDR3: CASSSRERIQGMDEKLFF
J: TRBJ2-7; V: TRBV29-1; size: few; D: .; DNA: TGCAGCGTTGAAGATTTCGTCACCGACGAGCAGTACTTC; CDR3: CSVEDFVTDEQYF
J: TRBJ2-1; V: TRBV19; size: .; D: TRBD2; DNA: TGTGCCAGTAGTAAGGGAGCCTGGACTAGCGGCACCTCCTACAATGAGCAGTTCTTC; CDR3: CASSKGAWTSGTSYNEQFF
J: TRBJ2-1; V: TRBV9; size: few; D: .; DNA: TGTGCCAGCAGCGTAGATGGAAATGAGCAGTTCTTC; CDR3: CASSVDGNEQFF
J: TRBJ2-2; V: TRBV4-1; size: many; D: .; DNA: TGCGCCAGCAGCCAAGTTGTAGGGCAGGACACCGGGGAGCTGTTTTTT; CDR3: CASSQVVGQDTGELFF
J: TRBJ2-5; V: TRBV6-2/TRBV6-3; size: many; D: .; DNA: TGTGCCAGCAGTAAAACAGGGCAAGAGACCCAGTACTTC; CDR3: CASSKTGQETQYF
J: TRBJ2-3; V: TRBV7-3; size: many; D: .; DNA: TGTGCCAGCAGCCCCCAGGCCACAGATACGCAGTATTTT; CDR3: CASSPQATDTQYF
J: TRBJ1-1; V: TRBV7-2; size: many; D: TRBD1; DNA: TGTGCCAGCAGCTTAGGAAGGGGGCGCGGCACTGAAGCTTTCTTT; CDR3: CASSLGRGRGTEAFF
J: TRBJ2-4; V: TRBV3-1; size: many; D: TRBD2; DNA: TGTGCCAGCAGCGGACGAGTAGCGGGAGACAACATTCAGTACTTC; CDR3: CASSGRVAGDNIQYF
J: TRBJ1-4; V: TRBV7-8; size: many; D: .; DNA: TGTGCCAGCAGCTTATTGCAGGGCCAGAATGAAAAACTGTTTTTT; CDR3: CASSLLQGQNEKLFF
J: TRBJ2-1; V: TRBV19; size: few; D: TRBD2; DNA: TGTGCCAGTAGTATCGCCAGCGGGGCTTACAATGAGCAGTTCTTC; CDR3: CASSIASGAYNEQFF
J: TRBJ2-7; V: TRBV5-7; size: .; D: .; DNA: TGTGCCAGCAGTTTTATCCCTACACAGTCCTACGAGCAGTACTTC; CDR3: CASSFIPTQSYEQYF
J: TRBJ1-2; V: TRBV6-1; size: few; D: TRBD1; DNA: TGTGCCAGCAGTGACTCCGGGACAGCCTATGGCTACACCTTC; CDR3: CASSDSGTAYGYTF
J: TRBJ2-1; V: TRBV28; size: .; D: TRBD2; DNA: TGTGCCAGCAGTTTATTAGCTAGCGGGAGTAGAAATGAGCAGTTCTTC; CDR3: CASSLLASGSRNEQFF
J: TRBJ2-4; V: TRBV20-1; size: .; D: .; DNA: TGCAGTGCCCAAGACCCACCTAGAAACATTCAGTACTTC; CDR3: CSAQDPPRNIQYF
J: TRBJ1-6; V: TRBV20-1; size: many; D: .; DNA: TGCAGTGCTAGAGAAGGACAGAATAATTCACCCCTCCACTTT; CDR3: CSAREGQNNSPLHF
J: TRBJ2-1; V: TRBV6-2/TRBV6-3; size: .; D: .; DNA: TGTGCCAGCAGCTTAGGGGGAGGGCAGTTCTTC; CDR3: CASSLGGGQFF
J: TRBJ2-1; V: TRBV28; size: many; D: TRBD1; DNA: TGTGCCAGCAGTTACGGCCGCCGGGACAGGGGGTCCAATGAGCAGTTCTTC; CDR3: CASSYGRRDRGSNEQFF
J: TRBJ2-1; V: TRBV6-9; size: .; D: TRBD2; DNA: TGTGCCAGCAGCCCCTGGGAACTAGCGGGAGGGAGCTCCTACAATGAGCAGTTCTTC; CDR3: CASSPWELAGGSSYNEQFF
J: TRBJ1-5; V: TRBV28; size: many; D: .; DNA: TGTGCCAGCACCGAGGGAGGACAGCCCCAGCATTTT; CDR3: CASTEGGQPQHF
J: TRBJ2-2; V: TRBV14; size: .; D: TRBD2; DNA: TGTGCCAGCAGCCTCGGGACTAGCGGGAGGTACACCGGGGAGCTGTTTTTT; CDR3: CASSLGTSGRYTGELFF